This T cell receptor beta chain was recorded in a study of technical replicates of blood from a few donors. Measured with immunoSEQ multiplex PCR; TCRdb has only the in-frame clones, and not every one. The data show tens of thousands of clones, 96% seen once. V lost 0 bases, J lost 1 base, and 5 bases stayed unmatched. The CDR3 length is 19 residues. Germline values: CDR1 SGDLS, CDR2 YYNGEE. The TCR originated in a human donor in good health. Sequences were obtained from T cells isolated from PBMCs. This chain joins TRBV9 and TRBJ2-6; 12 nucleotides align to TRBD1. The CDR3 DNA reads TGTGCCAGCAGCGTAGGTCCGGGACAGGGGGCATCTGGGGCCAACGTCCTGACTTTC. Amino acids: CASSVGPGQGASGANVLTF.